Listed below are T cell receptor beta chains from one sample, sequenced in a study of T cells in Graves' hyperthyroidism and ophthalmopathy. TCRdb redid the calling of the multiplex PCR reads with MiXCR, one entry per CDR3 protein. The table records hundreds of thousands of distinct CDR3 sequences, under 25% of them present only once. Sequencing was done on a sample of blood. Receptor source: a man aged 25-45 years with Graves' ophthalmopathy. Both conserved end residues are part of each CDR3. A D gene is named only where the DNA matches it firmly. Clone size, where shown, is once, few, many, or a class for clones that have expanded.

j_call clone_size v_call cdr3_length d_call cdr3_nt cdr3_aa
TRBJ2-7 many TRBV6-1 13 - TGTGCCAGCAGCCCGGGACTGGTCCACGAGCAGTACTTC CASSPGLVHEQYF
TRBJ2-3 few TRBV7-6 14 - TGTGCCAGCAGCTTAGAAGCAAGCACAGATACGCAGTATTTT CASSLEASTDTQYF
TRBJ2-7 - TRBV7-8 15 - TGTGCCAGCAGCTTAGCCGAGGCCCGCTCCTACGAGCAGTACTTC CASSLAEARSYEQYF
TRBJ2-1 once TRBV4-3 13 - TGCGCCAGCAGCCAAGCCCAGATCGACGAGCAGTTCTTC CASSQAQIDEQFF
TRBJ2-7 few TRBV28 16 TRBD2 TGTGCCAGCAGTTTAGCGACTAGCGGGTACCCCTACGAGCAGTACTTC CASSLATSGYPYEQYF
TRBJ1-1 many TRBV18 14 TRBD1 TGTGCCAGCTCACAACAGGGGGAGGGCACTGAAGCTTTCTTT CASSQQGEGTEAFF
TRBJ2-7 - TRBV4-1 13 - TGCGCCAGCAGCCAAGATCAAGGTTTCGAGCAGTACTTC CASSQDQGFEQYF
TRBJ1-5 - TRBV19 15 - TGTGCCAGCAGAGATAGGGGGTATAGCAATCAGCCCCAGCATTTT CASRDRGYSNQPQHF
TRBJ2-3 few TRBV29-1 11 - TGCAGCGTTCGGTCATCGGATACGCAGTATTTT CSVRSSDTQYF
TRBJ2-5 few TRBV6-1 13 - TGTGCCAGCAGTTCAGGGTTCGGAGAGACCCAGTACTTC CASSSGFGETQYF
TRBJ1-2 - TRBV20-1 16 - TGCAGTGCTAGACTCACGAGGGAGGGGAGCAACTATGGCTACACCTTC CSARLTREGSNYGYTF
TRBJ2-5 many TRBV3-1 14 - TGTGCCAGCAGCAACCAGCGGGCTCAAGAGACCCAGTACTTC CASSNQRAQETQYF
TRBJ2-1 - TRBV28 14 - TGTGCCAGCAAACTTATAGATAGCGGAAATGAGCAGTTCTTC CASKLIDSGNEQFF
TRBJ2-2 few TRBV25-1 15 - TGTGCCAGCAGTGACGACGAGCGGAACACCGGGGAGCTGTTTTTT CASSDDERNTGELFF
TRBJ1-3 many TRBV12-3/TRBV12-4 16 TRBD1 TGTGCCAGCAGCCTAACAGGGGACGGAGCTGGAAACACCATATATTTT CASSLTGDGAGNTIYF
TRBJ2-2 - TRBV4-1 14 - TGCGCCAGCAGCCAAGATAGGGATTCCGGGGAGCTGTTTTTT CASSQDRDSGELFF
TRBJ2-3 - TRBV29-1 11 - TGCAGCGTTCGACTAACAGATACGCAGTATTTT CSVRLTDTQYF
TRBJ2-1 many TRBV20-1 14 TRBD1 TGCAGTGCCAATCTAGTAGGCCGGGACAGTGAGCAGTTCTTC CSANLVGRDSEQFF
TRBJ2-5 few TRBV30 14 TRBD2 TGTGCCTGGAGTGTGGGTGGGGGGGAAGAGACCCAGTACTTC CAWSVGGGEETQYF
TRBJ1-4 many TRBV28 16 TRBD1 TGTGCCAGCAGCGGGACAGGGGCTGGAACTAATGAAAAACTGTTTTTT CASSGTGAGTNEKLFF
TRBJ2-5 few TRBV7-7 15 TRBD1 TGTGCTAGCAGCAGTGGACAGGGGAGTACAGAGACCCAGTACTTC CASSSGQGSTETQYF
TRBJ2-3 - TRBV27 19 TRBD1 TGTGCCAGCAGTTTAAGGCCGCTTAGACAGGGTGAAGACACAGATACGCAGTATTTT CASSLRPLRQGEDTDTQYF
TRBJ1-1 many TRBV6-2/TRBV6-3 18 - TGTGCCAGCAGTTACACGACACAAACTATCAGAATGAACACTGAAGCTTTCTTT CASSYTTQTIRMNTEAFF
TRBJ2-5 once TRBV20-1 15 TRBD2 TGCAGTGCCCCCATTAGCGGGAGGGCCCAAGAGACCCAGTACTTC CSAPISGRAQETQYF
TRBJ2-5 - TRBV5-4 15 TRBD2 TGTGCCAGCAGCTTGGAGGCTAGCGGTCCTGAGACCCAGTACTTC CASSLEASGPETQYF
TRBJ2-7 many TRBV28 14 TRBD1 TGTGCCAGCAACCCCGGGACAGGGTGGTACGAGCAGTACTTC CASNPGTGWYEQYF
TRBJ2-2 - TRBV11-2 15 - TGTGCCAGCAGCTTATTCCGGGACCCCACCGGGGAGCTGTTTTTT CASSLFRDPTGELFF
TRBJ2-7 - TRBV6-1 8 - TGCGCCAGCCTTTCGCAGTACTTC CASLSQYF
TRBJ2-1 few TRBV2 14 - TGTGCCAGCAGGGAGGCCCCGGCCAGCGATGAGCAGTTCTTC CASREAPASDEQFF
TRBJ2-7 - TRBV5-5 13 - TGTGCCAGCGGTCACAGGAGCTCCTACGAGCAGTACTTC CASGHRSSYEQYF
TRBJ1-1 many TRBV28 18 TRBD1 TGTGCCAGCAGCTTGGTAGGACAGGGTCTATTCCGAAACACTGAAGCTTTCTTT CASSLVGQGLFRNTEAFF
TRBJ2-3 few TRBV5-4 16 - TGTGCCAGCAGCTCGGGTCGGTCGGCGGCGGCAGATACGCAGTATTTT CASSSGRSAAADTQYF
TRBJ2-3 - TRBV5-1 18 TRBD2 TGCGCCAGCAGCATAGGGACCTTAGCGGGAGGCGGCACAGATACGCAGTATTTT CASSIGTLAGGGTDTQYF
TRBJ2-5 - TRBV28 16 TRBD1 TGTGCCAGCAGGGCCAACACAGGGGGAAGACGGGAGACCCAGTACTTC CASRANTGGRRETQYF
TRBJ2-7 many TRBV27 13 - TGTGCCAGCAGTTTCGGAGGAGAGTACGAGCAGTACTTC CASSFGGEYEQYF
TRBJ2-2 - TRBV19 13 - TGTGCCAGTATCGGGGAAGCTCCCGGGGAGCTGTTTTTT CASIGEAPGELFF
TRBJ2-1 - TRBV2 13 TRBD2 TGTGCCAGCAAGGGGCGGGAGACCTATGAGCAGTTCTTC CASKGRETYEQFF
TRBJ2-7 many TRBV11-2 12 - TGTGCCAGCAGCTTAAGAGCCTACGAGCAGTACTTC CASSLRAYEQYF
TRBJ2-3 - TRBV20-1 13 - TGCAGTGCTAACCCGGGAGACGCAGATACGCAGTATTTT CSANPGDADTQYF
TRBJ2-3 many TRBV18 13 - TGTGCCAGCTCACCACCGGGGGGTAATACGCAGTATTTT CASSPPGGNTQYF
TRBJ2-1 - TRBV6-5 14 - TGTGCCAGCAGTTACGACAGGATATACAATGAGCAGTTCTTC CASSYDRIYNEQFF
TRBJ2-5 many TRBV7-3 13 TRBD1 TGTGCCAGCAGCTTGCAGGGGGCGGAGACCCAGTACTTC CASSLQGAETQYF
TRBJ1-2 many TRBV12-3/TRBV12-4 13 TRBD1 TGTGCCAGCAGAACCGCAGGGGGCGAGGGCTACACCTTC CASRTAGGEGYTF
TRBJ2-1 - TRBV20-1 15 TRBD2 TGCAGTGCTTATCCCGGGACTAGGGTGAACAATGAGCAGTTCTTC CSAYPGTRVNNEQFF
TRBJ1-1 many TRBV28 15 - TGTGCCAGCAGTTTTGTCGTATTGAGCCGCACTGAAGCTTTCTTT CASSFVVLSRTEAFF